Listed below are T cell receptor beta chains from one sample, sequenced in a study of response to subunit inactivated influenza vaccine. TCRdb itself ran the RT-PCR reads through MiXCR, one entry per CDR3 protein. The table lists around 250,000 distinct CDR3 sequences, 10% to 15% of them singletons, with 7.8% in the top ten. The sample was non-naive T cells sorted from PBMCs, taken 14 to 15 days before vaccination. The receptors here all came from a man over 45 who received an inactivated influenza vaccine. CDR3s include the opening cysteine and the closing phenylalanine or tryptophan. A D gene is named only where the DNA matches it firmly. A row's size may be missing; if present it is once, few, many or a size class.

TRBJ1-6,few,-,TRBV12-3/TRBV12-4,CASRLWGNSPLHF,TGTGCCAGCAGACTATGGGGTAATTCACCCCTCCACTTT
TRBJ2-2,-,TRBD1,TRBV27,CASSSTGGANTGELFF,TGTGCCAGCAGTTCGACAGGGGGCGCGAACACCGGGGAGCTGTTTTTT
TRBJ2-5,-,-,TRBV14,CASSQGTKETQYF,TGTGCCAGCAGTCAAGGAACTAAAGAGACCCAGTACTTC
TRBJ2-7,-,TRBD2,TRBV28,CASRPPSGMHEQYF,TGTGCCAGCAGACCTCCTAGCGGGATGCACGAGCAGTACTTC
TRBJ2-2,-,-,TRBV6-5,CASSYGRNTGELFF,TGTGCCAGCAGTTACGGGAGGAACACCGGGGAGCTGTTTTTT
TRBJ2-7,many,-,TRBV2,CASSGQGLAYEQYF,TGTGCCAGCAGTGGGCAGGGATTAGCCTACGAGCAGTACTTC
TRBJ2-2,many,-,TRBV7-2,CASSLAIGSFGELFF,TGTGCCAGCAGCTTAGCGATTGGTAGTTTCGGGGAGCTGTTTTTT
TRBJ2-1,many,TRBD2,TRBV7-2,CASSAGLANNEQFF,TGTGCCAGCAGCGCGGGACTAGCAAACAATGAGCAGTTCTTC
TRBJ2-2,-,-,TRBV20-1,CSARDHHAGELFF,TGCAGTGCTAGAGACCACCACGCCGGGGAGCTGTTTTTT
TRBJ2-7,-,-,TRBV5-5,CATKPGMTVDLYEQYF,TGTGCCACCAAACCCGGGATGACGGTGGATCTGTACGAGCAGTACTTC
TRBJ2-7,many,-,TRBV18,CASSPSLFLSYEQYF,TGTGCCAGCTCACCCTCCCTCTTCCTAAGCTACGAGCAGTACTTC
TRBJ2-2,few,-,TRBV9,CASSEGRESNTGELFF,TGTGCCAGCAGCGAGGGGAGAGAGTCGAACACCGGGGAGCTGTTTTTT
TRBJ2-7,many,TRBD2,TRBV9,CASSHGKRGYEQYF,TGTGCCAGCAGCCATGGTAAGCGGGGCTACGAGCAGTACTTC
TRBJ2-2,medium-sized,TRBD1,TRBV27,CASSGETGYNTGELFF,TGTGCCAGCAGTGGGGAGACAGGGTACAACACCGGGGAGCTGTTTTTT
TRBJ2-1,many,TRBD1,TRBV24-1,CATSDPTTGLQFF,TGTGCCACCAGTGATCCTACGACAGGGCTGCAGTTCTTC
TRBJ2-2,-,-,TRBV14,CASRQSNTGELFF,TGTGCCAGCAGACAGTCGAACACCGGGGAGCTGTTTTTT
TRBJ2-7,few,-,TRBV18,CASSPDWTEQYF,TGTGCCAGCTCACCAGATTGGACGGAGCAGTACTTC
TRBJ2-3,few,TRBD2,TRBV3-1,CASSQGGLGLNTQYF,TGTGCCAGCAGCCAAGGGGGACTAGGATTAAATACGCAGTATTTT
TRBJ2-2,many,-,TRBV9,CASSVATGELFF,TGTGCCAGCAGCGTGGCGACCGGGGAGCTGTTTTTT
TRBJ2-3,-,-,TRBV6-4,CASSVLAFSDTQYF,TGTGCCAGCAGTGTTCTAGCGTTCTCAGATACGCAGTATTTT
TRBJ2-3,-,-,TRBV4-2,CASSQVGGGTDTQYF,TGTGCCAGCAGCCAAGTGGGGGGAGGCACAGATACGCAGTATTTT
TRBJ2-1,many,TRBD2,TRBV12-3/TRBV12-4,CASSPSSGSPTYNEQFF,TGTGCCAGCAGTCCCTCTAGCGGGAGTCCAACCTACAATGAGCAGTTCTTC
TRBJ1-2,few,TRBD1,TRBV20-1,CSAFNRGTYGYTF,TGCAGTGCTTTCAACAGGGGCACCTATGGCTACACCTTC
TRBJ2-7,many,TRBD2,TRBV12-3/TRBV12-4,CASSEASGGSYEQYF,TGTGCCAGCAGCGAGGCTAGCGGGGGATCCTACGAGCAGTACTTC
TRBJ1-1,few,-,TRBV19,CASSYYRNTEAFF,TGTGCCAGTAGTTATTACAGGAACACTGAAGCTTTCTTT
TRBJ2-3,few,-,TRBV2,CASKLFSSTDTQYF,TGTGCCAGCAAGCTTTTTTCTAGCACAGATACGCAGTATTTT
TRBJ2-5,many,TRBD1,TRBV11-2,CASSPILGQGLFETQYF,TGTGCCAGCAGCCCCATACTGGGACAGGGTCTCTTCGAGACCCAGTACTTC
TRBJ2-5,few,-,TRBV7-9,CASDLRQGETQYF,TGTGCCAGCGACCTCCGACAAGGGGAGACCCAGTACTTC
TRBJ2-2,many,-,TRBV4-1,CASSQDWGPGELFF,TGCGCCAGTAGCCAAGACTGGGGGCCCGGGGAGCTGTTTTTT
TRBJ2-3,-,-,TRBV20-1,CSGGLTGTDTQYF,TGCAGTGGGGGGTTGACAGGCACAGATACGCAGTATTTT
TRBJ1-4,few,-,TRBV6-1,CASSEVEVGEKLFF,TGTGCCAGCAGTGAAGTGGAGGTTGGAGAAAAACTGTTTTTT
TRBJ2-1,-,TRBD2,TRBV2,CASSTSGSNEQFF,TGTGCCAGCAGCACTAGCGGGAGCAATGAGCAGTTCTTC
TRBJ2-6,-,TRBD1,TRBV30,CAWNRDRVAGANVLTF,TGTGCCTGGAACCGGGACAGAGTAGCTGGGGCCAACGTCCTGACTTTC
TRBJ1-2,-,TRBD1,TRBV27,CASRDRVGDGYTF,TGTGCCAGCAGAGACAGGGTTGGAGATGGCTACACCTTC
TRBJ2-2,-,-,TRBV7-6,CASSLIGGRSGELFF,TGTGCCAGCAGCTTAATCGGAGGGAGGTCCGGGGAGCTGTTTTTT
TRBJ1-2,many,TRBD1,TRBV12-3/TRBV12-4,CASSSTGSNYGYTF,TGTGCCAGCAGTTCGACAGGGTCTAACTATGGCTACACCTTC
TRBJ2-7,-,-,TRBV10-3,CAISASGALYEQYF,TGTGCCATCAGTGCCAGCGGAGCGCTCTACGAGCAGTACTTC
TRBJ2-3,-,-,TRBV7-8,CASSLNIGTDTQYF,TGTGCCAGCAGCTTAAATATCGGGACAGATACGCAGTATTTT
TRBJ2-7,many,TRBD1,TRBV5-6,CASSLGTGIREYF,TGTGCCAGCAGCTTGGGGACAGGGATTAGGGAGTACTTC
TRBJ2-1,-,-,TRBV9,CASSVVGKGNNEQFF,TGTGCCAGCAGCGTAGTTGGCAAGGGGAACAATGAGCAGTTCTTC
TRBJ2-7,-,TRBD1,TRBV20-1,CSAHAGTAEQYF,TGCAGTGCTCACGCCGGGACAGCGGAGCAGTACTTC
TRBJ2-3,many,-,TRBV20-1,CSASLAVSTDTQYF,TGCAGTGCTAGTCTCGCGGTTAGCACAGATACGCAGTATTTT
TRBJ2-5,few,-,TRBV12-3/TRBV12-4,CASSLALAQTQYF,TGTGCCAGCAGTTTAGCCCTTGCACAGACCCAGTACTTC
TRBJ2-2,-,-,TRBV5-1,CASSLDGNTGELFF,TGCGCCAGCAGCTTGGACGGGAACACCGGGGAGCTGTTTTTT
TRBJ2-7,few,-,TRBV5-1,CASKAGSEQYF,TGCGCCAGCAAGGCAGGGAGCGAGCAGTACTTC
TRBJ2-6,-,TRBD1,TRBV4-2,CASSHPGQGATGANVLTF,TGTGCCAGCAGCCACCCGGGACAGGGGGCAACTGGGGCCAACGTCCTGACTTTC
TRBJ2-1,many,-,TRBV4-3,CASSQDAGSNEQFF,TGCGCCAGCAGCCAAGATGCAGGGTCCAATGAGCAGTTCTTC
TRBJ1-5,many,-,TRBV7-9,CASSLGRGGNQPQHF,TGTGCCAGCAGCTTAGGCAGGGGCGGCAATCAGCCCCAGCATTTT
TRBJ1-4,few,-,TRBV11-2,CASSLGPTNEKLFF,TGTGCCAGCAGCTTAGGGCCAACTAATGAAAAACTGTTTTTT
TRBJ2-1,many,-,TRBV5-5,CASSVLGGSNEQFF,TGTGCCAGCAGCGTACTGGGGGGCTCGAATGAGCAGTTCTTC
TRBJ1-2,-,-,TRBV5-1,CASSSGQGSNYGYTF,TGCGCCAGCAGCTCGGGACAAGGATCTAACTATGGCTACACCTTC
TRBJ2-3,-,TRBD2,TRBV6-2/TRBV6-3,CASSYLLTGGPQTTDTQYF,TGTGCCAGCAGTTACCTCCTAACGGGAGGGCCACAAACCACAGATACGCAGTATTTT
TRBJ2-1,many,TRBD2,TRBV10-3,CAISASGGSYNEQFF,TGTGCCATCAGTGCTAGCGGGGGATCCTACAATGAGCAGTTCTTC
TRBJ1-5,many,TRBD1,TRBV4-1,CASSQGQGGQPQHF,TGCGCCAGCAGCCAAGGGCAGGGGGGTCAGCCCCAGCATTTT
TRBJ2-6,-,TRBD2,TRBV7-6,CASSLEAGDSGANVLTF,TGTGCCAGCAGCTTAGAGGCGGGGGACTCTGGGGCCAACGTCCTGACTTTC
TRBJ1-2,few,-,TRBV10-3,CAISESGAGQWERYGYTF,TGTGCCATCAGTGAGTCGGGGGCCGGCCAGTGGGAACGATATGGCTACACCTTC
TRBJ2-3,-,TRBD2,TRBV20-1,CSMEAGGQTDTQYF,TGCAGTATGGAAGCGGGGGGGCAAACAGATACGCAGTATTTT
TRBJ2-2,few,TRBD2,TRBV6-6,CASNDRSGRTGELFF,TGTGCCAGCAATGACCGTAGCGGGAGGACCGGGGAGCTGTTTTTT